This passage covers 9 T cell receptor beta chains from one sample sequenced in a study of T cell responses to AZD1222 COVID-19 vaccine. TCRdb's copy holds only in-frame clones and misses some; the assay was immunoSEQ multiplex PCR. The table includes some 120,000 clones, about nine tenths detected once. The sequences come from peripheral blood, collected on day 0 of AZD1222 vaccination. These receptors were obtained from an adult in good health.

The chain carries TRBV12-3 or TRBV12-4 and TRBJ2-5; possibly TRBD1 for D (5 bases). The CDR3 totals 13 residues. V was trimmed by 5 bases and J by 8 bases, leaving 15 bases between them. The CDR3 reads CASSPVGRRTQYF. The DNA for the CDR3 is TGTGCCAGCAGTCCAGTGGGGCGTCGTACCCAGTACTTC.

This clone came up once. The rearrangement uses TRBV6-1 and TRBJ1-5; no reliable D call. Germline V gene data show CDR1 as MNHNS and CDR2 as SASEGT. V was cut by 2 bases and J by 6 bases, with 5 bases left in between. The CDR3 has 12 residues. CDR3: CASSERRQPQHF. DNA for the CDR3: TGTGCCAGCAGTGAACGGCGTCAGCCCCAGCATTTT.

The chain couples TRBV10-3 to TRBJ1-2; a possible D gene is TRBD1 (5 bases). Germline-derived CDR1 and CDR2 are ENHRY and SYGVKD. This CDR3 has 13 residues. V shed 4 bases and J shed 4 bases, with 10 bases lying between them. CDR3 bases: TGTGCCATCAGTGGGGACGGGCTCTATGGCTACACCTTC. It encodes CAISGDGLYGYTF.

The chain employs TRBV7-2 and TRBJ2-2; TRBD1 matches 7 bases. Looked up from germline, CDR1 is SGHTA and CDR2 is FQGNSA. Trimming removed 3 bases from V and 5 bases from J; junction bases left unmatched: 6. This CDR3 is 15 amino acids long. Here the CDR3 reads CASSFRQGSTGELFF. The DNA for the CDR3 is TGTGCCAGCAGCTTCCGACAGGGTAGTACCGGGGAGCTGTTTTTT.

The chain combines TRBV5-4 with TRBJ2-3, with D possibly being TRBD2 (7 bases). This CDR3 region has 12 residues. V shed 5 bases and J shed 13 bases, with 17 bases lying between them. CDR1 is SGHNT, CDR2 YYREEE, per germline (reference sequence). The CDR3 here is CASSSRGAREYF. In DNA, the CDR3 is TGTGCCAGCAGTTCCCGGGGGGCTCGGGAGTATTTT.

This clone has just one count. J is TRBJ2-2 and V is TRBV5-1, with D unclear. The CDR3 sequence is 16 residues long. V was trimmed by 0 bases and J by 3 bases, leaving 12 bases between them. Germline CDR1 is SGHRS and CDR2 is YFSETQ. The CDR3 sequence is CASSLETQGDTGELFF. DNA for the CDR3: TGCGCCAGCAGCTTGGAGACCCAAGGAGACACCGGGGAGCTGTTTTTT.

J is TRBJ2-7 and V is TRBV6-1; a possible D gene is TRBD1 (7 bases). The CDR3 is 15 residues long. Germline V lookup: CDR1 MNHNS, CDR2 SASEGT. Trimming took off 1 base at V and 2 bases at J, with 12 bases between the two ends. CDR3 coding DNA: TGTGCCAGCAGTGAAGGCGGGACAGATCCCTACGAGCAGTACTTC. Translated, it gives CASSEGGTDPYEQYF.

The rearrangement uses TRBV7-9 and TRBJ2-5, with 7 bases fitting TRBD1. The CDR3 is 15 amino acids. Trimming took 5 bases from V and 5 from J; bases not matched to a gene: 11. Germline CDR1 is SEHNR and CDR2 is FQNEAQ (reference sequence). The CDR3 coding sequence is TGTGCCAGCAGCATGAACAGGGGATTGCTGGAGACCCAGTACTTC. Protein sequence: CASSMNRGLLETQYF.

The rearrangement uses TRBV4-1 and TRBJ2-7, with TRBD2 identical over 7 bases. V dropped 5 bases and J dropped 6; count of bases not matched to a gene: 7. CDR3 length: 13 amino acids. CDR1 is MGHRA, CDR2 YSYEKL, per germline. The CDR3 DNA follows: TGCGCCAGCAGCGAGGGACTATGGGGCGAGCAGTACTTC. It is translated as CASSEGLWGEQYF.